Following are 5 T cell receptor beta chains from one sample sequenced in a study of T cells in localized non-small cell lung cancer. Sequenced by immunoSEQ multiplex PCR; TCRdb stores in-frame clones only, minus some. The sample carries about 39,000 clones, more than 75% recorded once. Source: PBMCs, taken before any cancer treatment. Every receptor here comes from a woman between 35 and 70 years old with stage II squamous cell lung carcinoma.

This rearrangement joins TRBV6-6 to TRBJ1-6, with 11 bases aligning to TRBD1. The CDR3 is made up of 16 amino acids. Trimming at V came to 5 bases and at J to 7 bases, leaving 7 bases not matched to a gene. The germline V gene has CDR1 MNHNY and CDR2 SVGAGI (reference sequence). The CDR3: CASSQGQGVGNSPLHF. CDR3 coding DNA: TGTGCCAGCAGTCAGGGACAGGGGGTCGGCAATTCACCCCTCCACTTT.

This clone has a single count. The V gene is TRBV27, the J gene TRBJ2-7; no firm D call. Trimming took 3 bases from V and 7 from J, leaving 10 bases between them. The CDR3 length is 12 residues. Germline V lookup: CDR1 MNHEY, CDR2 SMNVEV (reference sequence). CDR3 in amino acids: CASSFRAEEQYV. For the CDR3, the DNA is TGTGCCAGCAGTTTCCGGGCAGAAGAGCAGTACGTC.

The CDR3 here is CASSRRHHKSTDTQYF. The CDR3 DNA reads TGTGCCAGCAGCCGACGGCACCATAAAAGCACAGATACGCAGTATTTT. The chain links TRBV9 to TRBJ2-3; no firm D call. Germline V CDR1 and CDR2: SGDLS, YYNGEE. The CDR3 is 16 amino acids. V was pared by 4 bases and J by 0 bases, with 15 bases between.

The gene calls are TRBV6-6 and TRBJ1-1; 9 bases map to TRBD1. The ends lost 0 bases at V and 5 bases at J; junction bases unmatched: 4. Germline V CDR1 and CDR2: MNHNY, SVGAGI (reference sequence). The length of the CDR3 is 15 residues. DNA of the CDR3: TGTGCCAGCAGTTACTCGTGGACAGGGGAGACTGAAGCTTTCTTT. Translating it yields CASSYSWTGETEAFF.

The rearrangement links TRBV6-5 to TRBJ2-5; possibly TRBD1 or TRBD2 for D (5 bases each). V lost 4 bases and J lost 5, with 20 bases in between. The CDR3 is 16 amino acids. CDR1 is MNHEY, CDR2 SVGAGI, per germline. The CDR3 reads CASSSLEATWGETQYF. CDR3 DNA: TGTGCCAGCAGTTCCCTGGAGGCGACTTGGGGGGAGACCCAGTACTTC.